The TCR beta chain described here comes from a study of control samples from healthy donors and cancer patients. Generated by immunoSEQ multiplex PCR, the TCRdb table keeps only in-frame clones and is missing some. Among fewer than 85,000 clones, 85% to 95% were seen once, and the ten largest hold about 5.6%. V lost 2 bases, J lost 11 bases, and 10 bases lay in between. The CDR3 has 13 amino acids. Germline CDR1 KGHSH, CDR2 LQKENI. The chain employs TRBV18 and TRBJ1-6, with unresolved D. The origin of this receptor is an older woman in good health. The sequencing sample was made of blood. CDR3 coding DNA: TGTGCCAGCTCACCAATCGACGGTACACCCCTCCACTTT. Protein sequence: CASSPIDGTPLHF.